Below, 21 T cell receptor beta chains from the same sample are listed, as sequenced in a study of cytomegalovirus exposure and HLA in healthy donors. Primers for the PCR totalled 60 Vbeta and 13 Jbeta. The protocol was immunoSEQ multiplex PCR, while the TCRdb copy is restricted to in-frame clones and leaves out a portion. Here the sample spans around 130,000 clones, roughly 70% being singletons. The sample taken for sequencing was PBMCs. The receptors stem from a woman aged 40-49 years in good health and CMV-seropositive.

This chain joins TRBV9 and TRBJ2-2; D might be TRBD2 (5 bases). The V gene's germline CDR1 is SGDLS and CDR2 YYNGEE. CDR3 length: 16 residues. V lost 6 bases and J 6 bases, leaving 21 bases between the germline ends. In DNA, the CDR3 is TGTGCCAGCACCTCCACCACGGGGTTCCTAGCCGGGGAGCTGTTTTTT. Translation: CASTSTTGFLAGELFF.

This clone was detected only once. This rearrangement joins TRBV2 to TRBJ1-2, with D perhaps TRBD1 (6 bases). The germline V and J ends were trimmed by 8 bases and 3 bases, with 19 bases remaining between them. Germline assignment: CDR1 SNHLY and CDR2 FYNNEI. CDR3 length: 15 residues. The CDR3 bases are TGTGCCAGCGGAAACTCAGGGGCCCCACACTATGGCTACACCTTC. This codes for CASGNSGAPHYGYTF.

This clone was counted only a few times. The gene calls are TRBV6-1 and TRBJ1-2, with a tentative D call TRBD1 (6 bases). V lost 9 bases to trimming and J lost 2 bases, with 16 bases between them. The CDR3 contains 14 residues. In germline, CDR1 is MNHNS, CDR2 SASEGT. The CDR3 spells CASSQGRGNYGYTF. Written as DNA, the CDR3 is TGTGCCAGTAGCCAGGGGAGAGGGAACTATGGCTACACCTTC.

CDR3 sequence reads: CASSVTGSFGEAFF. The CDR3 DNA reads as TGTGCCAGCAGCGTAACAGGGTCTTTCGGTGAAGCTTTCTTT. The chain carries TRBV9 and TRBJ1-1; perhaps TRBD1 as D (6 bases). The CDR3 has 14 amino acids. Germline loops: CDR1 SGDLS, CDR2 YYNGEE. Trimming stripped 1 base from V and 7 bases from J, with 14 bases between. Full variable domain (rest looked up from reference TRBV9 and TRBJ1-1): DSGVTQTPKHLITATGQRVTLRCSPRSGDLSVYWYQQSLDQGLQFLIQYYNGEERAKGNILERFSAQQFPDLHSELNLSSLELGDSALYFCASSVTGSFGEAFFGQGTRLTVV.

This clone was observed once. This chain uses TRBV7-2 with TRBJ1-1; no firm D call. The CDR3 contains 14 residues. The germline V gene encodes CDR1 SGHTA and CDR2 FQGNSA. The V end was cut by 5 bases, the J end by 5 bases, with 15 bases between. CDR3 amino acids: CASSEKRGYTEAFF. The CDR3 DNA sequence: TGTGCCAGCAGCGAGAAGCGGGGTTATACTGAAGCTTTCTTT.

V usage is TRBV5-1 and J usage is TRBJ2-7; 8 nucleotides match TRBD1. The CDR3 is 13 amino acids. Germline lookup yields CDR1 SGHRS and CDR2 YFSETQ. The junction had 6 bases not matched to a gene; V was cut back by 1 base and J by 9 bases. The DNA for the CDR3 is TGCGCCAGCAGCTTGACAGGGGGATCCGTGCAGTACTTC. It encodes CASSLTGGSVQYF.

The chain combines TRBV5-6 with TRBJ2-7; 11 bases align to TRBD1. Germline assignment: CDR1 SGHDT and CDR2 YYEEEE. The CDR3 loop spans 14 amino acids. V gave up 4 bases and J gave up 3 bases; unmatched junction bases: 3. CDR3 coding DNA: TGTGCCAGCAGCAGGGGACAGGGGGACTACGAGCAGTACTTC. This encodes CASSRGQGDYEQYF.

Comment on this clone: The junction and the germline gene differ at one end; a read error may be behind it. The CDR3 region is CASSLSPRGVEQYF. DNA of the CDR3: TGTGCCAGCAGTCTATCCCCCAGGGGGGTCGAGCAGTACTTC. V gene TRBV27 combines with J gene TRBJ2-7, with TRBD1 as a possible D gene (7 bases). The CDR3 sequence is 14 residues long. CDR1 and CDR2 (germline): MNHEY, SMNVEV (reference sequence).

In this sample, this clone turned up once. This sequence joins TRBV9 and TRBJ2-2; D uncertain. V dropped 0 bases and J dropped 6 bases, with 6 bases sitting between them. From germline, CDR1 is SGDLS and CDR2 YYNGEE. There are 13 residues in the CDR3. CDR3 region: CASSVGPAGELFF. The CDR3 DNA reads as TGTGCCAGCAGCGTAGGGCCCGCCGGGGAGCTGTTTTTT. Full variable domain (remainder filled in from reference TRBV9 and TRBJ2-2): DSGVTQTPKHLITATGQRVTLRCSPRSGDLSVYWYQQSLDQGLQFLIQYYNGEERAKGNILERFSAQQFPDLHSELNLSSLELGDSALYFCASSVGPAGELFFGEGSRLTVL.

This clone was detected a few times. The rearrangement joins TRBV18 to TRBJ2-5, with 9 positions matching TRBD1. The J call may be faulty, since TRBJ2-7 better matches the DNA end. CDR1 and CDR2 (germline): KGHSH, LQKENI. The length of the CDR3 is 15 residues. CDR3 residues: CASSPLTGGAHEQYF. The CDR3 DNA sequence: TGTGCCAGCTCACCTCTTACAGGGGGCGCTCACGAGCAGTACTTC.

As regards this clone: One end of the junction does not line up with germline, which may come from a read error. The same CDR3 can be traced to other DNA sequences in this sample. The J gene is TRBJ2-2, the V gene TRBV7-6; D unclear. The CDR3 runs to 14 residues. The germline V gene encodes CDR1 SGHVS and CDR2 FNYEAQ. DNA for the CDR3: TGTGCCAGCAGCTTAGTACTAAACACTGGGGAGCTGTTTTTT. It encodes CASSLVLNTGELFF.

J is TRBJ2-3 and V is TRBV21-1; the table assigns TRBD1, which was not confirmed against the DNA. TRBV21-1 is reported as a pseudogene. CDR3 length: 16 amino acids. The CDR3 nucleotides read TGTGCCAGCAGACTTCCGGACAGGAGGGGCACAGATACGCAGTATTTT. This codes for CASRLPDRRGTDTQYF.

The genes are TRBV6-4 and TRBJ2-2, with D possibly matching TRBD2 (5 bases). V lost 7 bases and J 1 base, leaving 7 bases between the germline ends. CDR3 length: 13 amino acids. CDR1 is MRHNA and CDR2 is SNTAGT in the germline V gene. CDR3 residues: CASKGLNTGELFF. CDR3 coding DNA: TGTGCCAGCAAAGGACTGAACACCGGGGAGCTGTTTTTT.

The V gene is TRBV10-3, the J gene TRBJ2-7; the match to TRBD1 covers 8 bases. The ends lost 4 bases at V and 4 bases at J; junction bases unmatched: 0. Per the germline V gene, CDR1 is ENHRY and CDR2 is SYGVKD. This CDR3 is 12 amino acids long. This chain's CDR3 is CAISGQGYEQYF. CDR3 coding DNA: TGTGCCATCAGTGGACAGGGGTACGAGCAGTACTTC.

The V gene is TRBV7-2, the J gene TRBJ1-2; 9 nucleotides line up with TRBD1. CDR3 size: 14 residues. The germline CDR1 and CDR2 sequences are SGHTA and FQGNSA. V dropped 5 bases and J dropped 7; count of bases not matched to a gene: 8. CDR3 DNA sequence: TGTGCCAGCAGCCCGACAGGGGGTAGGGGTGGCTACACCTTC. Its translation: CASSPTGGRGGYTF. Variable domain in full (rest from reference TRBV7-2 and TRBJ1-2): GAGVSQSPSNKVTEKGKDVELRCDPISGHTALYWYRQSLGQGLEFLIYFQGNSAPDKSGLPSDRFSAERTGGSVSTLTIQRTQQEDSAVYLCASSPTGGRGGYTFGSGTRLTVV.

The chain uses TRBV11-2 and TRBJ2-1; 9 nucleotides match TRBD2. The CDR3 contains 19 residues. Per the germline V gene, CDR1 is SGHAT and CDR2 is FQNNGV. The J segment lost 2 bases and the V segment lost 5 bases, leaving 16 bases of the junction unmatched. The CDR3 nucleotides are TGTGCCAGCAGCCACCATAGCGGGGGAACGATACCTACCTACAATGAGCAGTTCTTC. This encodes CASSHHSGGTIPTYNEQFF.

In regard to this clone: Other DNA sequences of this sample code for an identical CDR3. The chain employs TRBV18 and TRBJ2-5, with D possibly TRBD1 on 6 matching bases. The CDR3 has 13 residues. Germline values: CDR1 KGHSH, CDR2 LQKENI. The V and J ends lost 4 bases and 2 bases respectively, with 8 bases between them. Here the CDR3 reads CASSLGQQETQYF. The CDR3 DNA sequence: TGTGCCAGCTCACTAGGACAGCAAGAGACCCAGTACTTC.

A few counts support this clone. This sequence joins TRBV5-4 and TRBJ2-3, with 14 bases that match TRBD2. The length of the CDR3 is 15 residues. Per the germline V gene, CDR1 is SGHNT and CDR2 is YYREEE (reference sequence). Trimming at V came to 9 bases and at J to 5 bases, leaving 8 bases not matched to a gene. CDR3 nucleotide sequence: TGTGCCACGACTAGCGGGGGGGCCTCTCTAGATACGCAGTATTTT. Its protein is CATTSGGASLDTQYF.

The rearrangement uses TRBV2 and TRBJ1-5; D uncertain. Germline V gene lookup returns CDR1 SNHLY and CDR2 FYNNEI. The ends were cut back, 4 bases at V and 4 bases at J, with 11 bases in the middle. The CDR3 has 14 amino acids. The CDR3: CASSGSVRNQPQHF. The CDR3 bases are TGTGCCAGCAGTGGATCGGTGCGGAATCAGCCCCAGCATTTT.

The chain employs TRBV19 and TRBJ1-5, with 8 bases that match TRBD1. Trimming removed 5 bases from V and 2 bases from J; junction bases left unmatched: 8. The V gene's germline CDR1 is LNHDA and CDR2 SQIVND (reference sequence). The length of the CDR3 is 16 residues. CDR3 sequence: CASSPIQGQGNQPQHF. CDR3 bases: TGTGCCAGTAGTCCCATCCAGGGACAGGGCAATCAGCCCCAGCATTTT.

The gene calls are TRBV6-4 and TRBJ2-1; D remains unclear. This CDR3 has 13 residues. V lost 4 bases and J lost 1, with 5 bases in between. Per the germline V gene, CDR1 is MRHNA and CDR2 is SNTAGT. In DNA, the CDR3 is TGTGCCAGCAGTGCCACATCCTACAATGAGCAGTTCTTC. Translating it yields CASSATSYNEQFF.